Following are 27 T cell receptor beta chains from one sample sequenced in a study of T-cell memory formation after mild COVID-19. TCRdb reanalysed the 5' RACE reads using MiXCR and keeps one entry per CDR3 protein. The repertoire holds 500,000 to 650,000 distinct CDR3 sequences, roughly a fifth seen once, with roughly 8.3% in the top ten. What was sequenced was PBMCs or a T cell subset sorted from them (not recorded which). The receptor set was obtained from an adult woman who had mild COVID-19 (a few samples of this study predate the infection). Cell type and time point are not known.

This clonotype was counted at least ten times. The rearrangement uses TRBV4-2 and TRBJ2-1; 7 nucleotides line up with TRBD2. J was trimmed by 2 bases and V by 4 bases; bases with no gene match: 5. In germline, CDR1 is LGHNA, CDR2 YNFKEQ. CDR3 length: 15 amino acids. CDR3 coding DNA: TGTGCCAGCAGCCCCCGGGGGGACCCCTACAATGAGCAGTTCTTC. Its protein is CASSPRGDPYNEQFF.

The chain combines TRBV29-1 with TRBJ2-7; D may be TRBD1 or TRBD2 (5 bases each). Germline V gene data show CDR1 as SQVTM and CDR2 as ANQGSEA. This CDR3 spans 12 amino acids. The V and J ends lost 3 bases and 4 bases respectively, with 10 bases between them. This chain's CDR3 is CSVDPGTYEQYF. In DNA, the CDR3 is TGCAGCGTTGACCCAGGGACGTACGAGCAGTACTTC.

Only a few counts were recorded for this clonotype. V is TRBV7-2 and J is TRBJ2-2; D unresolved. CDR3 size: 16 residues. Looked up from germline, CDR1 is SGHTA and CDR2 is FQGNSA. V was cut by 0 bases and J by 5 bases, with 13 bases left in between. The CDR3 nucleotides are TGTGCCAGCAGCTTAGCGCCGGGCGGTGGGACCGGGGAGCTGTTTTTT. Amino acids: CASSLAPGGGTGELFF.

This clonotype appeared many times. The chain recombines TRBV28 with TRBJ1-1; unclear D gene. This CDR3 comprises 13 residues. Trimming cost V 2 bases and J 4 bases, with 8 bases left between them. Germline V gene sequence: CDR1 MDHEN, CDR2 SYDVKM. CDR3 DNA sequence: TGTGCCAGCAGTTTAAGTAGAGGCACTGAAGCTTTCTTT. Translated: CASSLSRGTEAFF.

The V gene is TRBV5-1, the J gene TRBJ2-1; 8 bases agree with TRBD2. V gave up 2 bases and J gave up 7 bases; unmatched junction bases: 11. The germline gives CDR1 SGHRS, CDR2 YFSETQ. The CDR3 sequence is 16 residues long. The DNA of the CDR3 is TGCGCCAGCAGCTTATGGCCAGCGGGAGATCAGAATGAGCAGTTCTTC. Translated, it gives CASSLWPAGDQNEQFF.

The V and J genes are TRBV3-1 and TRBJ2-3; D may correspond to TRBD1 or TRBD2 (5 bases each). This CDR3 is built from 19 residues. Trimming cost V 0 bases and J 0 bases, with 19 bases left between them. Germline V CDR1 and CDR2: LGHDT, YNNKEL (reference sequence). CDR3: CASSQDVLRGHASTDTQYF. DNA for the CDR3: TGTGCCAGCAGCCAAGATGTTTTGAGGGGTCACGCTAGCACAGATACGCAGTATTTT.

This sequence joins TRBV28 and TRBJ1-5; 7 bases fit TRBD1. The trim removed 6 bases at V and 1 base at J, leaving 0 bases unmatched. The CDR3 contains 13 residues. CDR1 is MDHEN, CDR2 SYDVKM, per germline. The CDR3 DNA reads as TGTGCCAGCAGACAGGGGAGCAATCAGCCCCAGCATTTT. Its translation is CASRQGSNQPQHF. The full variable domain, its missing parts supplied by reference TRBV28 and TRBJ1-5, is DVKVTQSSRYLVKRTGEKVFLECVQDMDHENMFWYRQDPGLGLRLIYFSYDVKMKEKGDIPEGYSVSREKKERFSLILESASTNQTSMYLCASRQGSNQPQHFGDGTRLSIL.

This chain uses TRBV7-3 with TRBJ2-7; unclear D gene. The CDR3 sequence is 11 residues long. Trimming removed 6 bases from V and 7 bases from J, with 10 bases in between. CDR1 and CDR2 (germline): SGHTA, FQGTGA. The CDR3 is CASSRRPEQYF. CDR3 in DNA: TGTGCCAGCAGTCGAAGGCCGGAGCAGTACTTC.

This clonotype was seen more than once but under ten times. The chain couples TRBV7-3 to TRBJ2-4, with D maybe TRBD2 (6 bases). Per the germline V gene, CDR1 is SGHTA and CDR2 is FQGTGA. Trimming took off 0 bases at V and 5 bases at J, with 14 bases between the two ends. The CDR3 length is 16 residues. In nucleotides, the CDR3 is TGTGCCAGCAGCTTAACGCCCCACGGGGGTCAAAACATTCAGTACTTC. It codes for CASSLTPHGGQNIQYF.

The chain carries TRBV6-2 or TRBV6-3 and TRBJ2-1; possibly TRBD1 for D (5 bases). Germline V gene sequence: CDR1 MNHEY, CDR2 SVGEGT. There are 14 residues in the CDR3. V gave up 2 bases and J gave up 5 bases, with 10 bases separating them. CDR3 loop: CASSYIGAHNEQFF. The CDR3 DNA is TGTGCCAGCAGTTACATTGGGGCCCACAATGAGCAGTTCTTC.

This clonotype showed up many times. This chain joins TRBV12-3 or TRBV12-4 and TRBJ1-2; D is undetermined. There are 14 residues in the CDR3. V was clipped by 4 bases and J by 0 bases, with 9 bases between them. The CDR3 spells CASSSGLPNYGYTF. In DNA form, the CDR3 reads TGTGCCAGCAGTTCGGGCCTACCTAACTATGGCTACACCTTC.

This clonotype was observed a few times. This chain joins TRBV9 and TRBJ1-1, with a weak D call TRBD1 (5 bases). V lost 5 bases and J 1 base, leaving 12 bases between the germline ends. This CDR3 is 14 amino acids long. Per the germline V gene, CDR1 is SGDLS and CDR2 is YYNGEE. CDR3 loop: CASSLWGENTEAFF. The CDR3 DNA follows: TGTGCCAGCAGTCTATGGGGGGAGAACACTGAAGCTTTCTTT.

This clonotype was detected a few times. CDR3: CASSGGQSEAFF. The CDR3 DNA sequence: TGTGCCAGCAGTGGGGGGCAATCGGAAGCTTTCTTT. The V and J genes are TRBV25-1 and TRBJ1-1; D is possibly TRBD1 (6 bases). CDR3 length: 12 residues. The ends were cut back, 4 bases at V and 8 bases at J, with 11 bases in the middle. Germline CDR1 MGHDK, CDR2 SYGVNS. The complete variable domain, with remaining parts taken from reference TRBV25-1 and TRBJ1-1, reads EADIYQTPRYLVIGTGKKITLECSQTMGHDKMYWYQQDPGMELHLIHYSYGVNSTEKGDLSSESTVSRIRTEHFPLTLESARPSHTSQYLCASSGGQSEAFFGQGTRLTVV.

The rearrangement uses TRBV28 and TRBJ2-3; TRBD1 matches at 10 bases. Looked up from germline, CDR1 is MDHEN and CDR2 is SYDVKM. Trimming cost V 5 bases and J 5 bases; bases outside gene matches: 4. This CDR3 has 14 amino acids. The CDR3 here is CASSTGTGVDTQYF. CDR3 coding DNA: TGTGCCAGCAGTACCGGGACAGGGGTAGATACGCAGTATTTT.

This clonotype was found a few times. The chain uses TRBV5-6 and TRBJ1-4, with D tentatively TRBD1 (5 bases). Germline lookup yields CDR1 SGHDT and CDR2 YYEEEE. There are 15 residues in the CDR3. V gave up 2 bases and J gave up 8 bases, with 16 bases separating them. CDR3 residues: CASSFLGSRGEKLFF. The CDR3, as DNA: TGTGCCAGCAGCTTCTTGGGCAGCCGGGGCGAAAAACTGTTTTTT. Full variable domain (missing parts from reference TRBV5-6 and TRBJ1-4): DAGVTQSPTHLIKTRGQQVTLRCSPKSGHDTVSWYQQALGQGPQFIFQYYEEEERQRGNFPDRFSGHQFPNYSSELNVNALLLGDSALYLCASSFLGSRGEKLFFGSGTQLSVL.

This chain links TRBV4-2 with TRBJ1-1; D remains ambiguous. Germline values: CDR1 LGHNA, CDR2 YNFKEQ. The CDR3 runs 14 residues. V lost 0 bases, J lost 0 bases, and 5 bases lay in between. The CDR3 nucleotides read TGTGCCAGCAGCCAAGAACAGTTGAACACTGAAGCTTTCTTT. As protein: CASSQEQLNTEAFF.

This clonotype came up a few times. The rearrangement uses TRBV18 and TRBJ2-3; 9 bases are a match to TRBD2. This CDR3 contains 15 residues. Germline V gene sequence: CDR1 KGHSH, CDR2 LQKENI. The ends lost 0 bases at V and 4 bases at J; junction bases unmatched: 2. CDR3 sequence reads: CASSPPSGRADTQYF. CDR3 nucleotide sequence: TGTGCCAGCTCACCACCTAGCGGGAGAGCAGATACGCAGTATTTT.

This clonotype was seen more than once but under ten times. The J gene is TRBJ2-3, the V gene TRBV5-1; maybe TRBD2 (6 bases). The CDR3 is 16 amino acids. The germline gives CDR1 SGHRS, CDR2 YFSETQ. The ends were cut back, 0 bases at V and 2 bases at J, with 13 bases in the middle. CDR3 in DNA: TGCGCCAGCAGCTTGGGAGGGGACTTTTACACAGATACGCAGTATTTT. This gives the protein CASSLGGDFYTDTQYF.

In its sample, this clonotype was seen a few times. This chain links TRBV20-1 with TRBJ2-7, with TRBD2 identical over 11 bases. Losses at the gene ends were 3 bases for V and 4 bases for J; bases not matched to a gene: 8. This CDR3 region has 15 residues. Germline lookup yields CDR1 DFQATT and CDR2 SNEGSKA (reference sequence). CDR3: CSARELAGVFYEQYF. The DNA for the CDR3 is TGCAGTGCTAGGGAACTAGCGGGAGTATTTTACGAGCAGTACTTC.

The chain links TRBV20-1 to TRBJ2-7; possible D gene TRBD2, 5 bases. CDR1 is DFQATT, CDR2 SNEGSKA, per germline (reference sequence). This CDR3 spans 15 amino acids. V lost 0 bases, J lost 4 bases, and 16 bases lay in between. CDR3 coding DNA: TGCAGTGCTAGAGATCGGCGGCAGGAGGCATACGAGCAGTACTTC. It is translated as CSARDRRQEAYEQYF.

This clonotype was found a few times. V is TRBV5-1 and J is TRBJ1-1, with unresolved D. The CDR3 extends over 15 amino acids. Germline CDR1 SGHRS, CDR2 YFSETQ. Trimming took 0 bases from V and 3 from J, leaving 12 bases between them. The CDR3 loop is CASSLESDGYTEAFF. The CDR3 DNA follows: TGCGCCAGCAGCTTGGAATCGGACGGCTACACTGAAGCTTTCTTT. Drawing the rest from reference TRBV5-1 and TRBJ1-1, the complete variable domain is KAGVTQTPRYLIKTRGQQVTLSCSPISGHRSVSWYQQTPGQGLQFLFEYFSETQRNKGNFPGRFSGRQFSNSRSEMNVSTLELGDSALYLCASSLESDGYTEAFFGQGTRLTVV.

This clonotype was seen more than once but under ten times. V usage is TRBV12-3 or TRBV12-4 and J usage is TRBJ2-7; unclear D gene. V was trimmed by 4 bases and J by 11 bases, leaving 15 bases between them. The length of the CDR3 is 12 residues. The CDR3: CASSSRTYSKYF. The CDR3 bases are TGTGCCAGCAGTTCCCGGACCTACTCAAAGTACTTC.

This clonotype was seen ten or more times. The CDR3: CSESQDQETQYF. The CDR3 nucleotides are TGCAGCGAGTCACAAGACCAAGAGACCCAGTACTTC. This sequence joins TRBV29-1 and TRBJ2-5; no reliable D call. The CDR3 is 12 residues long. Trimming pared 7 bases from V and 0 bases from J, leaving 9 bases between. Germline CDR1 is SQVTM and CDR2 is ANQGSEA.

This clonotype has at least ten counts. The chain uses TRBV20-1 and TRBJ2-3, with TRBD2 matching over 11 bases. The CDR3 extends over 15 amino acids. V gave up 6 bases and J gave up 6 bases; unmatched junction bases: 11. Germline V gene lookup returns CDR1 DFQATT and CDR2 SNEGSKA (reference sequence). The CDR3 here is CSAGTSGPRGDTQYF. The CDR3 nucleotides read TGCAGTGCCGGGACTAGCGGTCCCCGAGGGGATACGCAGTATTTT.

The chain has TRBV7-3 and TRBJ2-7; 8 positions agree with TRBD1. The length of the CDR3 is 15 residues. Losses at the gene ends were 0 bases for V and 5 bases for J; bases not matched to a gene: 6. Germline V CDR1 and CDR2: SGHTA, FQGTGA. This CDR3 reads CASSLTRTGRDEQYF. Here the CDR3 DNA reads TGTGCCAGCAGCTTAACCAGGACAGGGCGGGACGAGCAGTACTTC.

This clonotype showed up just a few times. The J gene is TRBJ2-7, the V gene TRBV28; the match to TRBD2 covers 10 bases. CDR1 is MDHEN, CDR2 SYDVKM, per germline. This CDR3 spans 13 amino acids. V lost 10 bases, J lost 5 bases, and 8 bases stayed unmatched. The CDR3 is CATTSGINNEQYF. The CDR3 nucleotides are TGTGCCACCACTAGCGGGATAAACAACGAGCAGTACTTC.

This clonotype came up many times. The chain uses TRBV7-2 and TRBJ2-1, with 13 nucleotides matching TRBD2. CDR3 length: 16 residues. The J segment lost 7 bases and the V segment lost 5 bases, leaving 8 bases of the junction unmatched. CDR1 SGHTA and CDR2 FQGNSA come from the germline V gene. The CDR3 here is CASSLTGLAGRNEQFF. CDR3 coding DNA: TGTGCCAGCAGCCTCACGGGACTAGCGGGAAGAAATGAGCAGTTCTTC.